Listed below are T cell receptor beta chains from one sample, sequenced in a study of blood T cell repertoires in COVID-19. The data were produced by immunoSEQ multiplex PCR, yet TCRdb's version contains in-frame clones alone and is incomplete. Of tens of thousands of clones listed, about three quarters are singletons. The sequenced sample consisted of peripheral blood. The receptor source for this set is a man in his 70s with acute or convalescent COVID-19. Both conserved end residues are part of each CDR3. D genes are given only for firm matches. A clone size is listed for some rows: how often the clone was seen (once, few, many), or a class if it is expanded.

j_call clone_size v_call d_call cdr3_nt cdr3_aa
TRBJ1-3 few TRBV30 - TGTGCCTGGAATTCAGGGATTGGAAACACCATATATTTT CAWNSGIGNTIYF
TRBJ2-3 - TRBV5-1 - TGCGCCAGCAGCTTGGACGAGCGGAGGAGCACAGATACGCAGTATTTT CASSLDERRSTDTQYF
TRBJ1-2 - TRBV28 TRBD1 TGTGCCAGCAGTTTGATCGACAGGGGGCTCGTCTATGGCTACACCTTC CASSLIDRGLVYGYTF
TRBJ2-3 once TRBV18 TRBD2 TGTGCCAGCTCACCAGGGGCTAGCGGGACAGATACGCAGTATTTT CASSPGASGTDTQYF
TRBJ2-7 - TRBV6-5 TRBD1 TGTGCCAGCAGTCCCCCGGGACAGGGGTACGAGCAGTACTTC CASSPPGQGYEQYF
TRBJ1-1 few TRBV7-9 TRBD1 TGTGCCAGCAGTTCGGGACAGGGGAGCACTGAAGCTTTCTTT CASSSGQGSTEAFF
TRBJ2-5 once TRBV20-1 TRBD2 TGCAGTGCTAGTAACCCTAGCGGGGTCCAAGAGACCCAGTACTTC CSASNPSGVQETQYF
TRBJ1-1 - TRBV7-3 TRBD1 TGTGCCAGCAGCTTAGGTGGAGGGACAGGGGGTGAAGCTTTCTTT CASSLGGGTGGEAFF
TRBJ1-2 - TRBV27 TRBD1 TGTGCCAGCAGTTTTACAGGGGGCCTCGGCTACACCTTC CASSFTGGLGYTF
TRBJ1-4 - TRBV2 TRBD1 TGTGCCAGCAGGGACAGGAGTAATGAAAAACTGTTTTTT CASRDRSNEKLFF
TRBJ1-2 - TRBV19 - TGTGCCAGTAGTATTGAGTATAACTATGGCTACACCTTC CASSIEYNYGYTF
TRBJ2-1 - TRBV9 TRBD1 TGTGCCAGCAGCGCAACAGGGGCCTCCTACAATGAGCAGTTCTTC CASSATGASYNEQFF
TRBJ1-6 - TRBV2 - TGTGCCAGCAGGCCAGGCTCTAATTCACCCCTCCACTTT CASRPGSNSPLHF
TRBJ2-3 - TRBV5-4 - TGTGCCAGCTTAGAGCGGCTCACAGATACGCAGTATTTT CASLERLTDTQYF
TRBJ2-3 few TRBV7-2 - TGTGCCAGCAGCTCATACACTAGCAGCACAGATACGCAGTATTTT CASSSYTSSTDTQYF
TRBJ1-5 - TRBV10-3 - TGTGCCATCAGTGAGGCGGATTCCGGCAATCAGCCCCAGCATTTT CAISEADSGNQPQHF
TRBJ1-4 - TRBV7-2 TRBD1 TGTGCCAGCAGCTCCCTTAGAACCGGGACAGGGGGGGAAAAACTGTTTTTT CASSSLRTGTGGEKLFF